Presented here are 7 T cell receptor beta chains from one specimen sequenced in a study of OX40 agonist ivuxolimab in advanced cancers. Sequencing was performed with immunoSEQ multiplex PCR; in TCRdb, only in-frame clones are kept and a portion is missing. The sample yields roughly 70,000 clones, 70% to 90% seen once. Sample: CD4+ or CD8+ T cells sorted from blood, taken in a trial of the OX40 agonist ivuxolimab. Receptors were obtained from an adult with an advanced solid tumor such as melanoma, head and neck, liver or kidney cancer.

The chain links TRBV7-8 to TRBJ1-1; 11 bases are shared with TRBD1. CDR1 is SGHVS and CDR2 is FQNEAQ in the germline V gene. V trimming: 5 bases; J trimming: 5 bases; junction bases outside the gene matches: 7. The CDR3 spans 15 residues. CDR3 region: CASSPGQGAKTEAFF. Written as DNA, the CDR3 is TGTGCCAGCAGCCCCGGACAGGGGGCAAAGACTGAAGCTTTCTTT. The full variable domain, its missing parts supplied by reference TRBV7-8 and TRBJ1-1, is GAGVSQSPRYKVAKRGQDVALRCDPISGHVSLFWYQQALGQGPEFLTYFQNEAQLDKSGLPSDRFFAERPEGSVSTLKIQRTQQEDSAVYLCASSPGQGAKTEAFFGQGTRLTVV.

This clone is a singleton in its sample. V gene TRBV5-1 combines with J gene TRBJ1-1; the match to TRBD1 covers 9 bases. Germline V lookup: CDR1 SGHRS, CDR2 YFSETQ. Trimming removed 4 bases from V and 1 base from J; junction bases left unmatched: 2. This CDR3 region has 14 residues. CDR3 sequence reads: CASSRDRENTEAFF. The CDR3, as DNA: TGCGCCAGCAGCCGGGACAGGGAGAACACTGAAGCTTTCTTT.

The rearrangement links TRBV16 to TRBJ1-5; D perhaps matches TRBD1 (5 bases). Germline V CDR1 and CDR2: KGHSY, FQNENV. This CDR3 contains 14 residues. Trimming removed 4 bases from V and 4 bases from J, with 11 bases in between. CDR3 DNA sequence: TGTGCCAGCAGCCGGAGACAGAGTAATCAGCCCCAGCATTTT. Translation gives CASSRRQSNQPQHF.

This chain links TRBV6-5 with TRBJ2-1; D call uncertain. V lost 6 bases to trimming and J lost 0 bases, with 6 bases between them. The CDR3 contains 13 residues. CDR1 and CDR2 (germline): MNHEY, SVGAGI. The CDR3 is CASRQSSYNEQFF. CDR3 DNA: TGTGCCAGCAGACAGAGCTCCTACAATGAGCAGTTCTTC.

CDR3 nucleotide sequence: TGTGCCAGCAGCCCAGGCATTATCGGTGGCTACACCTTC. Protein: CASSPGIIGGYTF. The chain couples TRBV14 to TRBJ1-2; D is unresolved. Trimming pared 4 bases from V and 7 bases from J, leaving 13 bases between. Germline values: CDR1 SGHDN, CDR2 FVKESK. CDR3 length equals 13 residues.

The gene calls are TRBV5-1 and TRBJ1-1; no definite D call. The germline CDR1 and CDR2 sequences are SGHRS and YFSETQ. V shed 2 bases and J shed 7 bases, with 12 bases lying between them. The CDR3 totals 13 residues. The CDR3 here is CASSLGRNLEAFF. The CDR3 DNA is TGCGCCAGCAGCTTAGGACGGAACCTTGAAGCTTTCTTT. Based on the CDR3 plus reference TRBV5-1 and TRBJ1-1, the full variable domain is KAGVTQTPRYLIKTRGQQVTLSCSPISGHRSVSWYQQTPGQGLQFLFEYFSETQRNKGNFPGRFSGRQFSNSRSEMNVSTLELGDSALYLCASSLGRNLEAFFGQGTRLTVV.

V gene TRBV6-1 combines with J gene TRBJ1-2; D is uncertain. Germline CDR1 and CDR2: MNHNS and SASEGT. V lost 4 bases, J lost 0 bases, and 18 bases lay in between. The CDR3 runs to 17 residues. The CDR3 coding sequence is TGTGCCAGCAGTGCCGAGGTTGGGGAAAGGACTAACTATGGCTACACCTTC. It yields the protein CASSAEVGERTNYGYTF.